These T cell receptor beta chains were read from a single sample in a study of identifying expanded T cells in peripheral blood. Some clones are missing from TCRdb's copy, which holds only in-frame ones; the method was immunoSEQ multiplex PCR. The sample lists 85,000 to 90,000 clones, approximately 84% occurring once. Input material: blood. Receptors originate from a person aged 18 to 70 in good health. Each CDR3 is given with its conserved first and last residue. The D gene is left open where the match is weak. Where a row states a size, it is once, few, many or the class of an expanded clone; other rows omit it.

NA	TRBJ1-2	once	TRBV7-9	CASSLEGRGPNFYGYTF	TGTGCCAGCAGCTTAGAGGGGAGAGGGCCGAACTTCTATGGCTACACCTTC
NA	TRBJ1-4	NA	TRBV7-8	CASSLTPGMYEKLFF	TGTGCCAGCAGCTTAACTCCAGGGATGTATGAAAAACTGTTTTTT
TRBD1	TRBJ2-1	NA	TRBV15	CATSRDAGTGHGNEQFF	TGTGCCACCAGCAGAGATGCGGGGACAGGTCATGGGAATGAGCAGTTCTTC
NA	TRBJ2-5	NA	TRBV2	CASSEALGGNQETQYF	TGTGCCAGCAGTGAAGCACTAGGGGGGAACCAAGAGACCCAGTACTTC
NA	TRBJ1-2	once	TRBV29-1	CSASVGVAGPIGYTF	TGCAGCGCATCGGTAGGGGTCGCGGGTCCTATCGGCTACACCTTC
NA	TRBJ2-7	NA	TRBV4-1	CASSQVTSVFEQYF	TGCGCCAGCAGCCAAGTGACGTCAGTTTTTGAGCAGTACTTC
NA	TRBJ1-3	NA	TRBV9	CASSVRGLSGNTIYF	TGTGCCAGCAGCGTTCGTGGGCTCTCTGGAAACACCATATATTTT
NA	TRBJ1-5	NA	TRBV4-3	CASSRGLGAGHQPQHF	TGCGCCAGCAGCCGTGGCCTAGGGGCAGGACATCAGCCCCAGCATTTT
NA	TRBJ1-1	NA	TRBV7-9	CASSLGNDAEAFF	TGTGCCAGCAGCTTAGGGAACGACGCTGAAGCTTTCTTT
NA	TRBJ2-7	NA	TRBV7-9	CASSPKRRATYEQYF	TGTGCCAGCAGCCCAAAAAGGAGGGCGACCTACGAGCAGTACTTC
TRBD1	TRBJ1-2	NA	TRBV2	CASSGTGGGYTF	TGTGCCAGCAGCGGGACAGGCGGCGGCTACACCTTC
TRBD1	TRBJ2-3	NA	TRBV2	CASSARTGGPDTQYF	TGTGCCAGCAGCGCTAGGACAGGGGGCCCAGATACGCAGTATTTT
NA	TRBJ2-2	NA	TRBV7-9	CASSPLSGGELFF	TGTGCCAGCAGCCCATTATCGGGAGGGGAGCTGTTTTTT
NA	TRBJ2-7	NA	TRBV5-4	CASSLQGPTLQYF	TGTGCCAGCAGCTTGCAGGGCCCTACGTTGCAGTACTTC
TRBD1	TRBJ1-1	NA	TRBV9	CASSVEDRGGPNTEAFF	TGTGCCAGCAGCGTAGAGGACAGGGGTGGACCTAACACTGAAGCTTTCTTT
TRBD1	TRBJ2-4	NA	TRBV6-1	CASSAGGLNIQYF	TGTGCCAGCAGTGCAGGGGGCCTAAACATTCAGTACTTC
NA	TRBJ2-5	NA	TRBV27	CASSLFFREGGVQETQYF	TGTGCCAGCAGTTTATTCTTTCGTGAGGGCGGGGTACAAGAGACCCAGTACTTC
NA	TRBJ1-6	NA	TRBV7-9	CASSLGSRNSPLHF	TGTGCCAGCAGCTTAGGGAGTAGGAATTCACCCCTCCACTTT
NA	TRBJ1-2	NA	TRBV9	CASSVGQNYGYTF	TGTGCCAGCAGCGTAGGACAGAACTATGGCTACACCTTC
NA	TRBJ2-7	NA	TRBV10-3	CAASSTGLSYEQYF	TGTGCCGCCTCTTCTACAGGACTCTCCTACGAGCAGTACTTC
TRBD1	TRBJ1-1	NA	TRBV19	CASRLQGARGTEAFF	TGTGCCAGTAGATTACAGGGGGCTAGAGGCACTGAAGCTTTCTTT
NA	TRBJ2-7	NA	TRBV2	CATSRRAGVLDEQYF	TGTGCCACCTCACGACGGGCAGGGGTTTTGGACGAGCAGTACTTC
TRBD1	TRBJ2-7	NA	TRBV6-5	CASRDRGTYEQYF	TGTGCCAGTCGGGACAGGGGGACCTACGAGCAGTACTTC
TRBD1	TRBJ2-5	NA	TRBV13	CASSNQDRMETQYF	TGTGCCAGCAGCAACCAGGACAGGATGGAGACCCAGTACTTC
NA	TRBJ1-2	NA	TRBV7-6	CASSLIGSNYGYTF	TGTGCCAGCAGCTTAATTGGCTCTAACTATGGCTACACCTTC
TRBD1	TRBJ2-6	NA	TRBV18	CASSPPGQRLSNSGANVLTF	TGTGCCAGCTCACCACCGGGACAGCGTCTCTCGAACTCTGGGGCCAACGTCCTGACTTTC
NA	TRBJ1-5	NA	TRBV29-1	CSVGRDGNNQPQHF	TGCAGCGTTGGGAGAGACGGAAACAATCAGCCCCAGCATTTT
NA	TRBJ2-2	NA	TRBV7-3	CASSLAQYTGELFF	TGTGCCAGCAGCTTAGCCCAGTATACCGGGGAGCTGTTTTTT
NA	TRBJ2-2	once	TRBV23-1	CASSQRGISTGELFF	TGCGCCAGCAGTCAAAGGGGGATTTCGACCGGGGAGCTGTTTTTT
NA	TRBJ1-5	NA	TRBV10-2	CASSVVGSDSNQPQHF	TGCGCCAGCAGTGTAGTTGGCAGTGATAGCAATCAGCCCCAGCATTTT
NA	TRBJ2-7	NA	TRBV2	CASSVGHEQYF	TGTGCCAGCAGTGTCGGCCACGAGCAGTACTTC
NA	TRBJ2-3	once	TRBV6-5	CASSYTARDTQYF	TGTGCCAGCAGTTACACCGCAAGAGATACGCAGTATTTT
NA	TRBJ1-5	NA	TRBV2	CASSEWDQPQHF	TGTGCCAGCAGTGAGTGGGATCAGCCCCAGCATTTT
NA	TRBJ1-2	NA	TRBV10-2	CASSESWGANYGYTF	TGCGCCAGCAGTGAGTCTTGGGGCGCTAACTATGGCTACACCTTC
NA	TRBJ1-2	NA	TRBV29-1	CSAGGDVPGYTF	TGCAGCGCGGGGGGCGACGTCCCTGGCTACACCTTC
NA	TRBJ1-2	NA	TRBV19	CASGPGAYGYTF	TGTGCCAGTGGTCCGGGCGCGTATGGCTACACCTTC
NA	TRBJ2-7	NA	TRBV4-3	CASSHSRESPLGQYF	TGCGCCAGCAGCCACAGCAGAGAGTCGCCGTTGGGGCAGTACTTC
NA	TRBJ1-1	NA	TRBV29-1	CSGGRGNTEAFF	TGCAGCGGTGGTCGGGGTAACACTGAAGCTTTCTTT
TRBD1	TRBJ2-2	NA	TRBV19	CATTPGQTYTGELFF	TGCGCTACGACACCGGGACAGACATACACCGGGGAGCTGTTTTTT
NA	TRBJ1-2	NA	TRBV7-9	CASSSEDIYGYTF	TGTGCCAGCAGCTCCGAGGACATCTATGGCTACACCTTC
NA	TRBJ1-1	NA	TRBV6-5	CASSYRSRGGTEAFF	TGTGCCAGCAGTTACCGGTCAAGAGGGGGGACTGAAGCTTTCTTT
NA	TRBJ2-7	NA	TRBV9	CASSVGEGLYEQYF	TGTGCCAGCAGCGTAGGAGAAGGGCTCTACGAGCAGTACTTC
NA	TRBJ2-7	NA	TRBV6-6	CASRIAYEQYF	TGTGCCAGCCGAATAGCCTACGAGCAGTACTTC
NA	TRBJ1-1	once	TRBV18	CASSPRGQSAAFF	TGTGCCAGCTCACCAAGAGGACAGTCCGCGGCTTTCTTT
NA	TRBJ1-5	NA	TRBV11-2	CASSLGTANQPQHF	TGTGCCAGCAGCTTGGGGACGGCTAATCAGCCCCAGCATTTT
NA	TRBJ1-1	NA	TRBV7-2	CASRLTGGNTEAFF	TGTGCCAGCAGACTTACAGGAGGGAACACTGAAGCTTTCTTT
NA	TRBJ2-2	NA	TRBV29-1	CSVGTGHGELFF	TGCAGCGTTGGAACAGGCCACGGGGAGCTGTTTTTT
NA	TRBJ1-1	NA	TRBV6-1	CASSEMLYTEAFF	TGTGCCAGCAGTGAGATGTTGTACACTGAAGCTTTCTTT
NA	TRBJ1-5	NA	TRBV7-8	CASSQEAGIGQPQHF	TGTGCCAGCAGCCAAGAGGCAGGGATAGGACAGCCCCAGCATTTT